The 21 T cell receptor beta chains below come from one sample, sequenced in a study of CD8+ T cells in alopecia areata. This sample's treatment: oral pan-JAK inhibitor, 5-10 mg twice daily. cDNA reverse transcribed from extracted RNA served as the sequencing template. Some clones are missing from TCRdb's copy, which holds only in-frame ones; the method was immunoSEQ multiplex PCR. The sample holds about 210,000 clones, approximately 70% seen once. The material was CD4+ T cells sorted from blood, obtained between weeks 44 and 45, from a patient treated with tofacitinib. These receptors originate from a human donor with alopecia areata.

This chain uses TRBV11-2 with TRBJ2-7, with 8 bases identical to TRBD1. This CDR3 has 13 amino acids. Germline-derived CDR1 and CDR2 are SGHAT and FQNNGV. Trimming cost V 5 bases and J 3 bases; bases outside gene matches: 3. Here the CDR3 reads CASSVQGGYEQYF. DNA for the CDR3: TGTGCCAGCAGCGTACAGGGGGGCTACGAGCAGTACTTC.

The gene calls are TRBV4-1 and TRBJ1-5, with unresolved D. This CDR3 is built from 14 residues. The V end was cut by 4 bases, the J end by 2 bases, with 9 bases between. Germline values: CDR1 MGHRA, CDR2 YSYEKL. The CDR3 nucleotides are TGCGCCAGCAGCCCACCTGGCGGCAATCAGCCCCAGCATTTT. Amino acid sequence: CASSPPGGNQPQHF.

The rearrangement links TRBV5-1 to TRBJ1-2, with 7 bases matching TRBD1. The germline CDR1 and CDR2 sequences are SGHRS and YFSETQ. V was clipped by 0 bases and J by 6 bases; unmatched bases: 2. This CDR3 is 13 amino acids long. For the CDR3, the DNA is TGCGCCAGCAGCTTGGGACAGGGCGATGGCTACACCTTC. Translation gives CASSLGQGDGYTF.

This clone appeared a single time. The rearrangement links TRBV19 to TRBJ2-4; possibly TRBD1 for D (5 bases). The V and J ends lost 3 bases and 0 bases respectively, with 12 bases between them. The CDR3 runs 16 residues. CDR1 and CDR2 (germline): LNHDA, SQIVND (reference sequence). CDR3 amino acids: CASSMVAGQAKNIQYF. In DNA, the CDR3 is TGTGCCAGTAGTATGGTGGCAGGGCAAGCCAAAAACATTCAGTACTTC. Full variable domain (remainder filled in from reference TRBV19 and TRBJ2-4): DGGITQSPKYLFRKEGQNVTLSCEQNLNHDAMYWYRQDPGQGLRLIYYSQIVNDFQKGDIAEGYSVSREKKESFPLTVTSAQKNPTAFYLCASSMVAGQAKNIQYFGAGTRLSVL.

This rearrangement joins TRBV7-8 to TRBJ1-1; D possibly corresponds to TRBD1 (5 bases). This CDR3 has 15 residues. Germline CDR1 SGHVS, CDR2 FQNEAQ. With 1 base removed from V and 3 bases from J, the gap between germline ends came to 12 bases. DNA for the CDR3: TGTGCCAGCAGCTTAGAGCAGGGAGTGGACACTGAAGCTTTCTTT. This sequence encodes CASSLEQGVDTEAFF.

Many counts were recorded for this clone. This sequence joins TRBV28 and TRBJ1-4; weak D call: TRBD1 (5 bases). CDR1 MDHEN and CDR2 SYDVKM come from the germline V gene. There are 13 residues in the CDR3. With 7 bases removed from V and 3 bases from J, the gap between germline ends came to 9 bases. The CDR3 nucleotides are TGTGCCAGCAAATCGGGGGCTAATGAAAAACTGTTTTTT. Its protein product is CASKSGANEKLFF. Drawing the rest from reference TRBV28 and TRBJ1-4, the complete variable domain is DVKVTQSSRYLVKRTGEKVFLECVQDMDHENMFWYRQDPGLGLRLIYFSYDVKMKEKGDIPEGYSVSREKKERFSLILESASTNQTSMYLCASKSGANEKLFFGSGTQLSVL.

The chain employs TRBV7-2 and TRBJ1-2, with D uncertain. The V and J ends lost 4 bases and 8 bases respectively, with 20 bases between them. This CDR3 contains 15 residues. The germline CDR1 and CDR2 sequences are SGHTA and FQGNSA. The CDR3 is CASSSRWGSVDGYTF. CDR3 DNA: TGTGCCAGCAGCTCGCGGTGGGGAAGTGTTGACGGCTACACCTTC.

V gene TRBV25-1 combines with J gene TRBJ2-2, with D perhaps matching TRBD1 or TRBD2 (5 bases each). Per the germline V gene, CDR1 is MGHDK and CDR2 is SYGVNS. This CDR3 is built from 15 residues. The V gene lost 4 bases and the J gene lost 5 bases, with 14 bases spanning the gap. CDR3 residues: CASSVRGGVTGELFF. For the CDR3, the DNA is TGTGCCAGCAGTGTTCGTGGGGGTGTTACCGGGGAGCTGTTTTTT.

The rearrangement uses TRBV30 and TRBJ1-2; 9 bases line up with TRBD1. V lost 3 bases to trimming and J lost 3 bases; unmatched junction nucleotides: 2. Germline V gives CDR1 GTSNPN, CDR2 SVGIG (reference sequence). CDR3 length: 13 amino acids. DNA for the CDR3: TGTGCCTGGAGAGACAGGGGGTACTATGGCTACACCTTC. This encodes CAWRDRGYYGYTF.

The chain carries TRBV29-1 and TRBJ1-6; the D is unclear. V was trimmed by 8 bases and J by 6 bases, leaving 20 bases between them. Germline-derived CDR1 and CDR2 are SQVTM and ANQGSEA. CDR3 length: 15 residues. CDR3 sequence: CSLKGSLKGNSPLHF. DNA of the CDR3: TGCAGCCTAAAGGGCAGTCTAAAGGGTAATTCACCCCTCCACTTT.

CDR3: CASSREGVRTDTQYF. The DNA for the CDR3 is TGTGCCAGCAGTAGAGAGGGGGTGCGTACAGATACGCAGTATTTT. This chain uses TRBV6-1 with TRBJ2-3; D might be TRBD1 (6 bases). This CDR3 is 15 amino acids long. Trimming shortened V by 5 bases and J by 3 bases, and 15 bases separated the two germline ends. CDR1 MNHNS and CDR2 SASEGT come from the germline V gene.

J is TRBJ1-5 and V is TRBV6-5; D remains unclear. CDR3 length: 13 amino acids. The ends were cut back, 5 bases at V and 11 bases at J, with 16 bases in the middle. CDR1 is MNHEY, CDR2 SVGAGI, per germline. The CDR3 sequence: CASSPSPQSTQHF. The CDR3 region has the DNA TGTGCCAGCAGTCCCTCCCCCCAATCGACCCAGCATTTT.

The chain uses TRBV4-3 and TRBJ2-7, with a tentative D call TRBD1 (5 bases). The V end lost 0 bases, the J end lost 2 bases, and 8 bases lay between the germline ends. The V gene's germline CDR1 is LGHNA and CDR2 YSLEER. CDR3 length: 14 amino acids. The CDR3 protein is CASSQDLQAYEQYF. The CDR3 DNA follows: TGCGCCAGCAGCCAAGATTTACAGGCCTACGAGCAGTACTTC.

The chain joins TRBV4-1 to TRBJ2-4; 8 nucleotides match TRBD2. The germline CDR1 and CDR2 sequences are MGHRA and YSYEKL. V was pared by 0 bases and J by 0 bases, with 13 bases of the junction left unmatched. The length of the CDR3 is 20 residues. Here the CDR3 reads CASSQDQERGTGRAKNIQYF. CDR3 coding DNA: TGCGCCAGCAGCCAAGATCAGGAGCGGGGGACGGGTAGAGCCAAAAACATTCAGTACTTC.

The genes are TRBV11-2 and TRBJ2-3, with D possibly matching TRBD2 (5 bases). The CDR3 sequence is 15 residues long. Trimming left V 5 bases short and J 2 bases short, with 14 bases between. Germline V lookup: CDR1 SGHAT, CDR2 FQNNGV. The CDR3 DNA follows: TGTGCCAGCAGCGGGGATACTAGACTCACAGATACGCAGTATTTT. Protein sequence: CASSGDTRLTDTQYF.

This rearrangement joins TRBV29-1 to TRBJ2-3; the match to TRBD2 covers 13 bases. The CDR3 loop spans 16 amino acids. The V gene's germline CDR1 is SQVTM and CDR2 ANQGSEA. With 6 bases clipped from V and 0 bases from J, the junction kept 6 bases outside the gene matches. CDR3 bases: TGCAGCGTCCTCGGGACTAGCGGGGATAGCACAGATACGCAGTATTTT. This gives the protein CSVLGTSGDSTDTQYF.

This chain connects TRBV2 to TRBJ2-6; 10 bases align to TRBD1. CDR1 and CDR2 from the germline V gene are SNHLY and FYNNEI. V lost 7 bases and J lost 3; bases outside the gene matches: 6. CDR3 size: 16 residues. CDR3 nucleotide sequence: TGTGCCAGCACCCCGACAGGGGGCGGTGGGGCCAACGTCCTGACTTTC. This gives the protein CASTPTGGGGANVLTF.

The gene calls are TRBV5-1 and TRBJ2-5, with 9 bases matching TRBD2. The CDR3 spans 15 residues. The V gene end was trimmed by 4 bases and the J gene end by 4 bases; junction bases not matched to a gene: 8. CDR1 is SGHRS, CDR2 YFSETQ, per germline. The CDR3 DNA reads as TGCGCCAGCAGCGAAAAGACTAGCGGTTCAGAGACCCAGTACTTC. Amino acid sequence: CASSEKTSGSETQYF. The whole variable domain, filled in from reference TRBV5-1 and TRBJ2-5, reads KAGVTQTPRYLIKTRGQQVTLSCSPISGHRSVSWYQQTPGQGLQFLFEYFSETQRNKGNFPGRFSGRQFSNSRSEMNVSTLELGDSALYLCASSEKTSGSETQYFGPGTRLLVL.

The chain couples TRBV19 to TRBJ1-1; D gene unclear. V shed 7 bases and J shed 1 base, with 13 bases lying between them. CDR1 is LNHDA, CDR2 SQIVND, per germline (reference sequence). CDR3 length equals 14 residues. CDR3: CASNANLANTEAFF. In DNA form, the CDR3 reads TGTGCCAGTAACGCAAACCTCGCGAACACTGAAGCTTTCTTT.

The V and J genes are TRBV19 and TRBJ1-2, with a tentative D call TRBD1 (6 bases). CDR3 length equals 15 residues. Trimming cost V 4 bases and J 0 bases, with 12 bases left between them. The V gene's germline CDR1 is LNHDA and CDR2 SQIVND (reference sequence). The CDR3 sequence: CASSRAGTTNYGYTF. The CDR3 bases are TGTGCCAGTAGTAGGGCCGGGACAACTAACTATGGCTACACCTTC.

The chain uses TRBV4-3 and TRBJ2-4; 7 bases match TRBD2. J gave up 0 bases and V 6 bases, and 14 bases lay outside the gene matches. CDR3 length: 18 amino acids. In germline, CDR1 is LGHNA, CDR2 YSLEER. The CDR3 region has the DNA TGCGCCAGCAGTCCACCTAGGGGAGGGAGACTAGCCAAAAACATTCAGTACTTC. As protein: CASSPPRGGRLAKNIQYF.